This T cell receptor beta chain was recovered during a study of T cell repertoires in cytomegalovirus infection. Study in general: The public TCR beta signatures pointed to both CMV infection and matching HLA type.

Looked up from germline, CDR1 is SEHNR and CDR2 is FQNEAQ (reference sequence). Trimming shortened V by 5 bases and J by 10 bases, and 23 bases separated the two germline ends. The CDR3 covers 16 residues. Overall study results and limits: CMV carriers with the relevant HLA were identified by cumulative public TCR beta family frequency. There were HLA-C-restricted CMV-specific TCR beta clonotypes dominating the ex vivo response.

About this clonotype: What it binds is unknown.

TCRdb independently ran MiXCR on the reads; one entry per CDR3 protein. The table has fewer than 350,000 distinct CDR3 sequences, about a sixth seen once. The V and J genes are TRBV7-9 and TRBJ1-4; perhaps TRBD1 as D (5 bases). The source is a human donor in good health (CMV status not recorded). Some clones in this sample may be carry-over from other donors' samples. The sequencing input was PBMCs. The CDR3 nucleotides read TGTGCCAGCAGCAATAGGGGCGGGACCTCACGGGGAAAACTGTTTTTT. Its translation: CASSNRGGTSRGKLFF.